The clone carrying this TCR beta chain has ten or more counts. The antigen is not known. This entry is derived from a study of metastatic and nonmetastatic thyroid tumors. Whole-study context: For malignant and benign thyroid patients, tumor or nodule tissue and blood were the sources whose repertoires were compared.

No treatment of any kind had been given to any patient before thyroid surgery. In the original processing: A distant-metastasis classifier for papillary thyroid cancer was built using CDR3 differences across clinicopathological groups. TCRdb re-called the PCR reads via MiXCR. TCRdb, not the authors, supplied the V and J calls. Found here are roughly 70,000 clones, less than 20% of them singletons; the top ten hold 9.5% to 15%. Findings of the study overall: The study reportedly found significantly higher TCR beta diversity in malignant thyroid tumors than benign nodules, in blood and tumor.

Trimming removed 12 bases at V and 1 base at J, with 6 bases between. This CDR3 has 11 residues. CDR1 KGHDR and CDR2 SFDVKD come from the germline V gene. Sequencing was carried out using blood. This receptor was identified in a female donor with papillary thyroid cancer or a benign thyroid nodule (not recorded which). Some clones in this sample may be carry-over from other donors' samples. This chain uses TRBV24-1 with TRBJ1-5; D call uncertain. The CDR3 protein is CAAGSNQPQHF. CDR3 nucleotide sequence: TGTGCCGCTGGGAGCAATCAGCCCCAGCATTTT.